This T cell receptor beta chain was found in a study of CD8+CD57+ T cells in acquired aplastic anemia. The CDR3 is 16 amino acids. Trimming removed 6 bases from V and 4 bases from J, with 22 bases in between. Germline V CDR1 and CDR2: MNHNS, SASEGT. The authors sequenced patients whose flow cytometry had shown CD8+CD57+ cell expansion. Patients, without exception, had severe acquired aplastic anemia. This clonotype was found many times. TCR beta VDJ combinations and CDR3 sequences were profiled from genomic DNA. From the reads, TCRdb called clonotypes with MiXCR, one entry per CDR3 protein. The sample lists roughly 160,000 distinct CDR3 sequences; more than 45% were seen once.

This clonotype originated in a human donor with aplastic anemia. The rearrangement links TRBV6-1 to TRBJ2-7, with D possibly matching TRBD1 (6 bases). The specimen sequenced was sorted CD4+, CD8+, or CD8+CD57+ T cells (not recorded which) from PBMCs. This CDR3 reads CASREPRQAAPYEQYF. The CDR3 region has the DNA TGTGCCAGCAGGGAGCCTAGACAGGCTGCCCCTTACGAGCAGTACTTC.